These 26 T cell receptor beta chains share one sample of origin, sequenced in a study of T cell changes during pregnancy in multiple sclerosis. The repertoire was sequenced with immunoSEQ multiplex PCR; TCRdb's copy has only in-frame clones and lacks some. The sample yields tens of thousands of clones, 92% seen once. The sample here was CD4+ T cells from peripheral blood mononuclear cells, taken in the second trimester of pregnancy. The receptors were gathered from a female donor in good health, enrolled as a control in a pregnancy study.

This chain links TRBV6-6 with TRBJ1-4; D perhaps matches TRBD1 (6 bases). The CDR3 has 13 residues. Per the germline V gene, CDR1 is MNHNY and CDR2 is SVGAGI (reference sequence). Trimming left V 2 bases short and J 8 bases short, with 9 bases between. CDR3 nucleotide sequence: TGTGCCAGCAGTTACAGGGGGGGGGAAAAACTGTTTTTT. This encodes CASSYRGGEKLFF.

The V and J genes are TRBV4-3 and TRBJ1-1, with 8 bases that match TRBD1. Germline V lookup: CDR1 LGHNA, CDR2 YSLEER. The ends lost 1 base at V and 4 bases at J; junction bases unmatched: 5. CDR3 size: 15 residues. The CDR3 sequence: CASSQADRDGTEAFF. The CDR3 bases are TGCGCCAGCAGCCAAGCGGACAGGGACGGCACTGAAGCTTTCTTT.

The chain combines TRBV7-3 with TRBJ2-2; 7 nucleotides match TRBD1. The CDR3 is 16 residues long. With V trimmed by 2 bases and J by 0 bases, 3 bases remained unmatched. Germline CDR1 reads SGHTA; CDR2 reads FQGTGA. CDR3 region: CASSLFGTANTGELFF. The CDR3 bases are TGTGCCAGCAGCTTATTTGGGACAGCGAACACCGGGGAGCTGTTTTTT.

The chain uses TRBV11-1 and TRBJ2-5; tentatively, D is TRBD1 (6 bases). Germline values: CDR1 SGHAT, CDR2 FQDESV (reference sequence). V shed 4 bases and J shed 10 bases, with 16 bases lying between them. This CDR3 has 13 residues. The CDR3 here is CASSSLGARGQYF. The CDR3, as DNA: TGTGCCAGCAGCTCGCTGGGGGCCAGGGGCCAGTACTTC.

The chain uses TRBV7-2 and TRBJ1-1, with unresolved D. V lost 6 bases and J lost 7, with 9 bases in between. Germline V lookup: CDR1 SGHTA, CDR2 FQGNSA. The CDR3 length is 11 residues. This CDR3 is CASRRSSEAFF. In DNA form, the CDR3 reads TGTGCCAGCAGGCGGAGTAGTGAAGCTTTCTTT.

The chain has TRBV5-4 and TRBJ1-6; 11 bases match TRBD1. V shed 6 bases and J 8 bases; nucleotides not matched to a gene: 4. From germline, CDR1 is SGHNT and CDR2 YYREEE (reference sequence). CDR3 length: 14 amino acids. CDR3 sequence reads: CASTKGQGDSPLHF. The CDR3 DNA reads as TGTGCCAGCACAAAGGGACAGGGGGATTCACCCCTCCACTTT.

This rearrangement joins TRBV4-2 to TRBJ2-7; weak D call: TRBD1 (6 bases). The CDR3 extends over 17 amino acids. V lost 2 bases and J 1 base, leaving 18 bases between the germline ends. Germline assignment: CDR1 LGHNA and CDR2 YNFKEQ. DNA of the CDR3: TGTGCCAGCAGCCAACAGTGGGGGACACTGGCTTCCTACGAGCAGTACTTC. Its protein product is CASSQQWGTLASYEQYF.

The chain recombines TRBV6-1 with TRBJ1-5; TRBD1 matches at 7 bases. The length of the CDR3 is 15 residues. Germline values: CDR1 MNHNS, CDR2 SASEGT. J gave up 5 bases and V 7 bases, and 11 bases lay outside the gene matches. CDR3 nucleotides: TGTGCCAGCATCCGGAACAGGGGAGGAGATCAGCCCCAGCATTTT. Its translation: CASIRNRGGDQPQHF.

This clone was observed a single time. This rearrangement joins TRBV19 to TRBJ1-5; D not resolved. The CDR3 has 15 residues. The germline gives CDR1 LNHDA, CDR2 SQIVND (reference sequence). V lost 3 bases, J lost 4 bases, and 13 bases lay in between. The CDR3 loop is CASSIGSRANQPQHF. The CDR3 DNA reads as TGTGCCAGTAGTATTGGGAGCCGGGCTAATCAGCCCCAGCATTTT.

The gene calls are TRBV11-2 and TRBJ1-2, with 8 bases identical to TRBD1. CDR1 SGHAT and CDR2 FQNNGV come from the germline V gene. Trimming cost V 4 bases and J 7 bases; bases outside gene matches: 8. There are 14 residues in the CDR3. CDR3 amino acids: CASSSSTGGGGYTF. Here the CDR3 DNA reads TGTGCCAGCAGCTCGTCAACAGGGGGGGGTGGCTACACCTTC.

This chain links TRBV11-3 with TRBJ2-3, with D possibly being TRBD2 (6 bases). Germline values: CDR1 SGHNT, CDR2 YENEEA. The CDR3 is 15 residues long. Deletions cut 1 base from V and 4 bases from J, with 12 bases between. The CDR3 DNA is TGTGCCAGCAGCTTAGCACTAGCTGTGGCAGATACGCAGTATTTT. Encoded protein: CASSLALAVADTQYF.

V gene TRBV6-5 combines with J gene TRBJ2-7; D unclear. CDR1 is MNHEY, CDR2 SVGAGI, per germline. This CDR3 has 13 residues. Trimming pared 0 bases from V and 4 bases from J, leaving 7 bases between. This chain's CDR3 is CASSYSRVYEQYF. CDR3 coding DNA: TGTGCCAGCAGTTACTCGAGAGTTTACGAGCAGTACTTC.

This clone was counted once. Compared with germline, one end of the junction differs, possibly owing to a read error. The chain joins TRBV7-7 to TRBJ2-5; 11 bases line up with TRBD2. Germline V gene data show CDR1 as SSHAT and CDR2 as FNYEAQ (reference sequence). The CDR3 runs to 18 residues. The CDR3 spells CASSLVRLAGGPGETQYF. DNA for the CDR3: TGTGCTAGCAGCTTAGTGCGGCTAGCGGGGGGACCAGGGGAGACCCAGTACTTC.

The chain uses TRBV7-9 and TRBJ1-2; maybe TRBD1 (5 bases). This CDR3 has 15 residues. The ends were cut back, 4 bases at V and 0 bases at J, with 12 bases in the middle. From germline, CDR1 is SEHNR and CDR2 FQNEAQ (reference sequence). Here the CDR3 DNA reads TGTGCCAGCAGCTCCCAGGGATACGCTAACTATGGCTACACCTTC. Its protein is CASSSQGYANYGYTF.

The chain has TRBV7-2 and TRBJ2-5; TRBD1 aligns across 9 bases. Germline V gene data show CDR1 as SGHTA and CDR2 as FQGNSA. With 3 bases clipped from V and 3 bases from J, the junction kept 2 bases outside the gene matches. The CDR3 spans 14 residues. CDR3 sequence: CASSFWTGEETQYF. The CDR3, as DNA: TGTGCCAGCAGCTTTTGGACAGGGGAAGAGACCCAGTACTTC.

The chain uses TRBV7-3 and TRBJ2-3, with 9 bases matching TRBD2. Germline V CDR1 and CDR2: SGHTA, FQGTGA. V shed 2 bases, J shed 1 base, and the junction held 4 bases outside the gene matches. This CDR3 is 16 amino acids long. In DNA, the CDR3 is TGTGCCAGCAGCTTAGCGGGGGGGTTTGGCACAGATACGCAGTATTTT. Its protein is CASSLAGGFGTDTQYF. The whole variable domain, filled in from reference TRBV7-3 and TRBJ2-3, reads GAGVSQTPSNKVTEKGKYVELRCDPISGHTALYWYRQSLGQGPEFLIYFQGTGAADDSGLPNDRFFAVRPEGSVSTLKIQRTERGDSAVYLCASSLAGGFGTDTQYFGPGTRLTVL.

The chain joins TRBV6-6 to TRBJ2-1; 8 bases are shared with TRBD1. V gave up 5 bases and J gave up 4 bases; unmatched junction bases: 4. This CDR3 is built from 14 residues. Per the germline V gene, CDR1 is MNHNY and CDR2 is SVGAGI (reference sequence). CDR3 DNA: TGTGCCAGCAGTCCTGGGACAGGTTACAATGAGCAGTTCTTC. Translating gives CASSPGTGYNEQFF.

This chain links TRBV11-3 with TRBJ1-1; no reliable D call. V was clipped by 8 bases and J by 0 bases, with 10 bases between them. The CDR3 runs to 13 residues. Germline CDR1 and CDR2: SGHNT and YENEEA. CDR3 amino acids: CASGLNVNTEAFF. The CDR3 nucleotides are TGTGCCAGCGGACTTAATGTGAACACTGAAGCTTTCTTT.

This clone was counted a few times. An end of the junction differs from the germline gene, which may be a read error. The chain carries TRBV29-1 and TRBJ1-1; D not resolved. This CDR3 has 11 residues. The germline CDR1 and CDR2 sequences are SQVTM and ANQGSEA. The CDR3 protein is CSVEDYGSAAF. In DNA, the CDR3 is TGCAGCGTTGAAGATTACGGCAGCGCGGCGTTT.

This clone was observed once. The genes are TRBV11-3 and TRBJ2-2, with D perhaps matching TRBD2 (6 bases). This CDR3 is built from 17 residues. Per the germline V gene, CDR1 is SGHNT and CDR2 is YENEEA. Trimming shortened V by 0 bases and J by 8 bases, and 19 bases separated the two germline ends. CDR3 DNA: TGTGCCAGCAGCTTAGATTCGCTAGCGCTACGTGGAGGGGAGCTGTTTTTT. Translated: CASSLDSLALRGGELFF.

The chain uses TRBV18 and TRBJ1-2; TRBD1 matches 7 bases. Per the germline V gene, CDR1 is KGHSH and CDR2 is LQKENI. CDR3 size: 16 residues. The V gene end was trimmed by 3 bases and the J gene end by 2 bases; junction bases not matched to a gene: 9. In DNA form, the CDR3 reads TGTGCCAGCTCACCGACAGGGAATATCAGAAACTATGGCTACACCTTC. Encoded protein: CASSPTGNIRNYGYTF. The full variable domain, its missing parts supplied by reference TRBV18 and TRBJ1-2, is NAGVMQNPRHLVRRRGQEARLRCSPMKGHSHVYWYRQLPEEGLKFMVYLQKENIIDESGMPKERFSAEFPKEGPSILRIQQVVRGDSAAYFCASSPTGNIRNYGYTFGSGTRLTVV.

The rearrangement uses TRBV4-3 and TRBJ1-3; D uncertain. CDR1 is LGHNA, CDR2 YSLEER, per germline. V was cut by 0 bases and J by 2 bases, with 5 bases left in between. This CDR3 comprises 14 residues. Here the CDR3 reads CASSQEGTGNTIYF. In DNA, the CDR3 is TGCGCCAGCAGCCAAGAGGGCACTGGAAACACCATATATTTT.

The V and J genes are TRBV5-1 and TRBJ2-7; D is unclear. Germline V gene sequence: CDR1 SGHRS, CDR2 YFSETQ. This CDR3 comprises 16 residues. V was shortened by 0 bases and J by 0 bases, with 13 bases between the two germline ends. CDR3 residues: CASSLGAQFSSYEQYF. In DNA, the CDR3 is TGCGCCAGCAGCTTGGGTGCCCAATTTAGCTCCTACGAGCAGTACTTC.

DNA for the CDR3: TGTGCCAGCAGTTACTCCCCGACGGGGTCCTACGAGCAGTACTTC. Protein sequence: CASSYSPTGSYEQYF. The V and J genes are TRBV6-5 and TRBJ2-7, with D possibly matching TRBD2 (5 bases). Germline loops: CDR1 MNHEY, CDR2 SVGAGI. V was trimmed by 0 bases and J by 1 base, leaving 10 bases between them. There are 15 residues in the CDR3.

The V and J genes are TRBV19 and TRBJ1-5; D is possibly TRBD1 (5 bases). V was shortened by 8 bases and J by 4 bases, with 12 bases between the two germline ends. The germline gives CDR1 LNHDA, CDR2 SQIVND (reference sequence). CDR3 length: 13 amino acids. The CDR3 DNA reads TGTGCCAGTTCGGGACTTTTAAATCAGCCCCAGCATTTT. This gives the protein CASSGLLNQPQHF.

The V and J genes are TRBV2 and TRBJ1-2, with unresolved D. CDR1 SNHLY and CDR2 FYNNEI come from the germline V gene. The V and J ends lost 5 bases and 2 bases respectively, with 12 bases between them. This CDR3 contains 14 residues. The CDR3 region has the DNA TGTGCCAGCAGTCGGGGAGGGTTAAACTATGGCTACACCTTC. Protein product: CASSRGGLNYGYTF.